The clone carrying this TCR beta chain was recorded many times. What it binds is unknown. These data belong to a study of CD8+CD57+ T cells in acquired aplastic anemia. Findings and caveats of the study: Patients and controls shared twenty-nine CD8+ CDR3 sequences.

CDR3 and TCR beta VDJ profiling relied on genomic DNA as the template. From the reads, TCRdb called clonotypes with MiXCR, one entry per CDR3 protein. The sample includes under 200,000 distinct CDR3 sequences, 48% of them seen just once. The CDR3 contains 15 residues. Trimming at V came to 3 bases and at J to 5 bases, leaving 7 bases not matched to a gene. In germline, CDR1 is DFQATT, CDR2 SNEGSKA (reference sequence). Flow cytometry had shown expanded CD8+CD57+ cells in the patients chosen for sequencing. Prior therapy had not been administered to any patient at the time of blood sampling. The specimen sequenced was sorted CD4+, CD8+, or CD8+CD57+ T cells (not recorded which) from PBMCs. This chain joins TRBV20-1 and TRBJ2-1; TRBD2 agrees at 10 bases. The clonotype originates from a human donor with aplastic anemia. CDR3 amino acids: CSARVSGRLDNEQFF. CDR3 DNA: TGCAGTGCTAGGGTTAGCGGGAGGCTCGACAATGAGCAGTTCTTC.